This is a list of T cell receptor beta chains from one sample in a study of OX40 agonist ivuxolimab in advanced cancers. Clones were read by immunoSEQ multiplex PCR, and TCRdb kept only the in-frame ones, dropping some. Counted here are some 100,000 clones, roughly nine tenths occurring once; the ten biggest clones make up approximately 0.31%. The source was CD4+ or CD8+ T cells sorted from blood, collected in a trial of the OX40 agonist ivuxolimab. The receptors here all came from an adult with an advanced solid tumor such as melanoma, head and neck, liver or kidney cancer. CDR3s include the opening cysteine and the closing phenylalanine or tryptophan. D genes are given only for firm matches. Only some rows state a clone size, as once, few, many or a class for expanded clones.

cdr3_length d_call j_call clone_size v_call cdr3_aa cdr3_nt
14 TRBD2 TRBJ2-1 . TRBV5-1 CASSRTSGYNEQFF TGCGCCAGCAGCCGGACTAGCGGATACAATGAGCAGTTCTTC
14 . TRBJ2-7 . TRBV6-5 CASRGEGSSYEQYF TGTGCCAGCCGGGGAGAAGGGAGCTCCTACGAGCAGTACTTC
15 . TRBJ2-7 . TRBV4-3 CASSQEVFTTYEQYF TGCGCCAGCAGCCAAGAGGTTTTCACTACCTACGAGCAGTACTTC
15 . TRBJ2-2 . TRBV6-6 CASSPQTGVGGELFF TGTGCCAGCAGCCCACAGACGGGAGTGGGCGGGGAGCTGTTTTTT
14 . TRBJ1-2 . TRBV6-1 CASSSGETNYGYTF TGTGCCAGCAGTTCAGGAGAGACTAACTATGGCTACACCTTC
14 . TRBJ2-7 few TRBV15 CATSRVGTRYEQYF TGTGCCACCAGCAGAGTAGGGACACGATACGAGCAGTACTTC
16 TRBD2 TRBJ2-1 once TRBV7-3 CAGSSGTSGRANEQFF TGTGCCGGCAGCTCGGGGACTAGCGGGAGGGCGAATGAGCAGTTCTTC
15 . TRBJ2-5 once TRBV9 CASSAQGLVSETQYF TGTGCCAGCAGCGCGCAGGGTCTCGTATCGGAGACCCAGTACTTC
15 TRBD1 TRBJ2-7 once TRBV4-1 CASSQAGTGAYEQYF TGCGCCAGCAGCCAAGCCGGGACAGGGGCCTACGAGCAGTACTTC
15 TRBD2 TRBJ2-3 . TRBV13 CASSLGLSGGDTQYF TGTGCCAGCAGCTTAGGGCTTAGCGGGGGGGATACGCAGTATTTT